The next 32 T cell receptor beta chains were all read from a single sample in a study of T cell responses to AZD1222 COVID-19 vaccine. This table comes from immunoSEQ multiplex PCR, and its TCRdb copy is limited to in-frame clones, with some not included. The data contain under 200,000 clones, approximately 91% of them seen just once; the ten biggest clones take up over 0.75%. Source: peripheral blood, taken on day 0 of AZD1222 vaccination. The receptors stem from an adult in good health.

This sequence joins TRBV29-1 and TRBJ2-6, with D possibly TRBD2 on 6 matching bases. Germline lookup yields CDR1 SQVTM and CDR2 ANQGSEA. The germline V and J ends were trimmed by 0 bases and 4 bases, with 16 bases remaining between them. This CDR3 region has 17 residues. CDR3: CSVEERGSHAGANVLTF. CDR3 nucleotides: TGCAGCGTTGAAGAACGGGGGTCTCACGCGGGGGCCAACGTCCTGACTTTC.

This sequence joins TRBV6-6 and TRBJ2-6; no clear D gene. This CDR3 has 13 residues. Looked up from germline, CDR1 is MNHNY and CDR2 is SVGAGI (reference sequence). Trimming left V 7 bases short and J 2 bases short, with 6 bases between. Here the CDR3 reads CASIEAGANVLTF. The CDR3 DNA is TGTGCCAGCATCGAAGCTGGGGCCAACGTCCTGACTTTC.

V is TRBV7-9 and J is TRBJ2-3; 7 nucleotides agree with TRBD2. Germline loops: CDR1 SEHNR, CDR2 FQNEAQ (reference sequence). The CDR3 is made up of 17 amino acids. V gave up 4 bases and J gave up 9 bases; unmatched junction bases: 19. The CDR3 nucleotides read TGTGCCAGCAGCTCGTATGGGGAGCGGGGCGCCATGTTGACGCAGTATTTT. It translates to CASSSYGERGAMLTQYF.

This chain uses TRBV19 with TRBJ1-1, with no clear D. V was shortened by 1 base and J by 1 base, with 16 bases between the two germline ends. This CDR3 is built from 17 residues. The V gene's germline CDR1 is LNHDA and CDR2 SQIVND (reference sequence). The CDR3 DNA is TGTGCCAGTAGTATAGGGTCGAGGTCCTTTAGGAACACTGAAGCTTTCTTT. Translated, it gives CASSIGSRSFRNTEAFF.

The chain combines TRBV25-1 with TRBJ1-1; 7 bases map to TRBD1. The CDR3 loop spans 15 amino acids. Losses at the gene ends were 3 bases for V and 1 base for J; bases not matched to a gene: 5. Germline CDR1 MGHDK, CDR2 SYGVNS. The CDR3 DNA is TGTGCCAGCAGTGATCTGAGACAGGGGAACACTGAAGCTTTCTTT. It translates to CASSDLRQGNTEAFF.

This clone was found a few times. This chain connects TRBV14 to TRBJ2-3; tentatively, D is TRBD1 (5 bases). Germline V gene sequence: CDR1 SGHDN, CDR2 FVKESK. The ends were cut back, 3 bases at V and 1 base at J, with 11 bases in the middle. The CDR3 sequence is 15 residues long. Here the CDR3 reads CASSHLRGGTDTQYF. The CDR3 DNA follows: TGTGCCAGCAGCCATCTTAGGGGCGGCACAGATACGCAGTATTTT.

V and J are TRBV14 and TRBJ1-5; 12 bases fit TRBD1. Germline CDR1 SGHDN, CDR2 FVKESK. This CDR3 comprises 18 residues. The V gene end was trimmed by 1 base and the J gene end by 4 bases; junction bases not matched to a gene: 8. For the CDR3, the DNA is TGTGCCAGCAGCCAAGTGGGACAGGGGGCGGCATGGAATCAGCCCCAGCATTTT. It yields the protein CASSQVGQGAAWNQPQHF.

The CDR3, as DNA: TGTGCCAGCAGTTTAGGGTATGGGTACGAGCAGTACTTC. As protein: CASSLGYGYEQYF. The V call is TRBV12-3 or TRBV12-4, the J call TRBJ2-7, with D unclear. The ends were cut back, 1 base at V and 4 bases at J, with 8 bases in the middle. This CDR3 is 13 amino acids long.

V usage is TRBV4-3 and J usage is TRBJ2-6; D might be TRBD2 (6 bases). Trimming cost V 2 bases and J 0 bases, with 17 bases left between them. CDR1 and CDR2 (germline): LGHNA, YSLEER. This CDR3 has 19 residues. CDR3 amino acids: CASSQSGRGQGSGANVLTF. The CDR3 DNA sequence: TGCGCCAGCAGCCAATCCGGGCGGGGCCAGGGCTCTGGGGCCAACGTCCTGACTTTC.

This chain uses TRBV5-1 with TRBJ2-7, with 8 positions matching TRBD1. CDR1 and CDR2 (germline): SGHRS, YFSETQ. The CDR3 is 15 amino acids. Unmatched junction bases numbered 8, after V lost 0 bases and J lost 6 bases. CDR3 bases: TGCGCCAGCAGCTTGGCCGGACAGGGTTTCGGCGAGCAGTACTTC. This gives the protein CASSLAGQGFGEQYF. Together with reference TRBV5-1 and TRBJ2-7, the CDR3 gives the full variable domain: KAGVTQTPRYLIKTRGQQVTLSCSPISGHRSVSWYQQTPGQGLQFLFEYFSETQRNKGNFPGRFSGRQFSNSRSEMNVSTLELGDSALYLCASSLAGQGFGEQYFGPGTRLTVT.

This CDR3 reads CASSTLTSDEQFF. The CDR3 coding sequence is TGTGCCAGTAGTACCCTGACTAGCGACGAGCAGTTCTTC. The chain joins TRBV19 to TRBJ2-1, with TRBD2 matching over 8 bases. Per germline, CDR1 LNHDA and CDR2 SQIVND (reference sequence). Germline trimming cut 4 bases from V and 10 bases from J; bases unmatched to any gene: 6. The CDR3 totals 13 residues.

The chain employs TRBV5-5 and TRBJ1-5, with D unclear. Germline loops: CDR1 SGHKS, CDR2 YYEKEE (reference sequence). Trimming left V 2 bases short and J 5 bases short, with 8 bases between. The CDR3 consists of 13 residues. The chain's CDR3 is CASSFTVDQPQHF. The CDR3 bases are TGTGCCAGCAGCTTTACGGTAGATCAGCCCCAGCATTTT.

This clone was detected once. The V call is TRBV27, the J call TRBJ1-2; 7 nucleotides match TRBD1. The V gene end was trimmed by 0 bases and the J gene end by 8 bases; junction bases not matched to a gene: 9. The length of the CDR3 is 15 residues. The germline gives CDR1 MNHEY, CDR2 SMNVEV (reference sequence). The DNA of the CDR3 is TGTGCCAGCAGTTTATCGGCAGGGGGGGTGCGGGGCTACACCTTC. This sequence encodes CASSLSAGGVRGYTF.

This chain connects TRBV5-5 to TRBJ1-5; possible D gene TRBD1, 5 bases. V was clipped by 0 bases and J by 7 bases, with 11 bases between them. Germline CDR1 reads SGHKS; CDR2 reads YYEKEE (reference sequence). The CDR3 extends over 14 amino acids. Here the CDR3 reads CASSLARVEQPQHF. The CDR3 bases are TGTGCCAGCAGCTTGGCCAGGGTTGAACAGCCCCAGCATTTT.

The gene calls are TRBV28 and TRBJ2-1; the match to TRBD2 covers 10 bases. Germline V gene data show CDR1 as MDHEN and CDR2 as SYDVKM. This CDR3 has 15 amino acids. The junction had 7 bases not matched to a gene; V was cut back by 2 bases and J by 9 bases. This CDR3 reads CASSLMASGRGEQFF. CDR3 nucleotides: TGTGCCAGCAGTTTAATGGCTAGCGGGAGAGGTGAGCAGTTCTTC.

The gene calls are TRBV5-4 and TRBJ2-6; unclear D gene. CDR3 size: 13 residues. V shed 6 bases and J shed 2 bases, with 6 bases lying between them. CDR1 and CDR2 (germline): SGHNT, YYREEE (reference sequence). CDR3 amino acids: CASMGTGANVLTF. CDR3 in DNA: TGTGCCAGCATGGGCACTGGGGCCAACGTCCTGACTTTC. The whole variable domain, filled in from reference TRBV5-4 and TRBJ2-6, reads ETGVTQSPTHLIKTRGQQVTLRCSSQSGHNTVSWYQQALGQGPQFIFQYYREEENGRGNFPPRFSGLQFPNYSSELNVNALELDDSALYLCASMGTGANVLTFGAGSRLTVL.

The chain has TRBV19 and TRBJ1-5, with D tentatively TRBD1 (5 bases). This CDR3 spans 15 amino acids. Germline assignment: CDR1 LNHDA and CDR2 SQIVND (reference sequence). V shed 7 bases and J shed 3 bases, with 16 bases lying between them. DNA of the CDR3: TGTGCCAGTACCAAGGACAACTACTTCAATCAGCCCCAGCATTTT. Its protein product is CASTKDNYFNQPQHF.

V usage is TRBV15 and J usage is TRBJ2-7, with a tentative D call TRBD1 (5 bases). V lost 0 bases and J lost 3, with 9 bases in between. Germline CDR1 is LNHNV and CDR2 is YYDKDF (reference sequence). The CDR3 runs 14 residues. CDR3: CATSRDRGHYEQYF. As DNA, the CDR3 is TGTGCCACCAGCAGAGATAGGGGCCACTACGAGCAGTACTTC.

The J gene is TRBJ2-7, the V gene TRBV27; possibly TRBD2 for D (5 bases). Per germline, CDR1 MNHEY and CDR2 SMNVEV (reference sequence). The CDR3 has 12 amino acids. The V and J ends lost 8 bases and 0 bases respectively, with 8 bases between them. CDR3: CASAGSSYEQYF. DNA of the CDR3: TGTGCCAGCGCTGGGAGCTCCTACGAGCAGTACTTC.

V is TRBV5-5 and J is TRBJ1-6, with 9 bases that match TRBD1. Trimming at V came to 4 bases and at J to 4 bases, leaving 9 bases not matched to a gene. Germline V gene sequence: CDR1 SGHKS, CDR2 YYEKEE (reference sequence). The CDR3 extends over 17 amino acids. CDR3 protein: CASSPPGTGLYNSPLHF. CDR3 nucleotides: TGTGCCAGCAGCCCGCCGGGGACAGGGTTGTATAATTCACCCCTCCACTTT.

This chain links TRBV14 with TRBJ2-7; the match to TRBD2 covers 9 bases. CDR1 and CDR2 from the germline V gene are SGHDN and FVKESK. V lost 3 bases and J lost 2; bases outside the gene matches: 5. The CDR3 runs 15 residues. CDR3 nucleotides: TGTGCCAGCAGCCAGTTAGCGGGAGAACCCTACGAGCAGTACTTC. This codes for CASSQLAGEPYEQYF.

The gene calls are TRBV27 and TRBJ2-3; a possible D gene is TRBD1 (6 bases). The germline CDR1 and CDR2 sequences are MNHEY and SMNVEV (reference sequence). Trimming removed 5 bases from V and 6 bases from J, with 18 bases in between. This CDR3 is built from 15 residues. The CDR3 here is CASSPLFPGADTQYF. The CDR3 DNA is TGTGCCAGCAGTCCCTTGTTCCCAGGGGCCGATACGCAGTATTTT.

J is TRBJ2-7 and V is TRBV25-1, with a weak D call TRBD2 (6 bases). The V end was cut by 4 bases, the J end by 0 bases, with 13 bases between. The CDR3 totals 15 residues. Germline lookup yields CDR1 MGHDK and CDR2 SYGVNS. The CDR3 nucleotides are TGTGCCAGCAGTGGGGAGGCAGAAGACTCCTACGAGCAGTACTTC. Its translation is CASSGEAEDSYEQYF.

The V call is TRBV5-4, the J call TRBJ1-1; weak D call: TRBD1 (6 bases). CDR3 length: 15 residues. Germline lookup yields CDR1 SGHNT and CDR2 YYREEE (reference sequence). Trimming removed 4 bases at V and 4 bases at J, with 17 bases between. The CDR3, as DNA: TGTGCCAGCAGCCCAGGGGCGAACCTGGGCACTGAAGCTTTCTTT. It translates to CASSPGANLGTEAFF.

The rearrangement links TRBV7-9 to TRBJ1-3; no clear D gene. The germline CDR1 and CDR2 sequences are SEHNR and FQNEAQ (reference sequence). V was pared by 5 bases and J by 2 bases, with 13 bases between. The CDR3 runs 15 residues. CDR3 sequence: CASSPRGSTGNTIYF. The CDR3 DNA sequence: TGTGCCAGCAGCCCGAGAGGGAGTACTGGAAACACCATATATTTT.

The chain links TRBV27 to TRBJ2-7, with 8 bases that match TRBD1. Germline CDR1 reads MNHEY; CDR2 reads SMNVEV (reference sequence). V gave up 5 bases and J gave up 5 bases; unmatched junction bases: 5. The CDR3 is made up of 13 amino acids. The CDR3 reads CASSKTGANEQYF. For the CDR3, the DNA is TGTGCCAGCAGTAAGACAGGGGCCAACGAGCAGTACTTC.

The chain joins TRBV27 to TRBJ2-1; 8 bases line up with TRBD1. V lost 4 bases and J lost 2; bases outside the gene matches: 4. Germline V gene sequence: CDR1 MNHEY, CDR2 SMNVEV (reference sequence). CDR3 length equals 15 residues. CDR3 nucleotides: TGTGCCAGCAGTTCCGCGACAGGGGCCTACAATGAGCAGTTCTTC. Translated, it gives CASSSATGAYNEQFF.

This clone was seen once. This chain's CDR3 is CASVQGALPEAFF. For the CDR3, the DNA is TGTGCCAGTGTACAGGGGGCGCTCCCTGAAGCTTTCTTT. The chain combines TRBV28 with TRBJ1-1; 9 positions agree with TRBD1. Germline V lookup: CDR1 MDHEN, CDR2 SYDVKM. CDR3 length: 13 residues. J gave up 6 bases and V 9 bases, and 8 bases lay outside the gene matches.

The chain recombines TRBV7-2 with TRBJ2-3, with TRBD2 matching 12 bases. Trimming removed 5 bases from V and 2 bases from J; junction bases left unmatched: 8. The CDR3 consists of 17 residues. From germline, CDR1 is SGHTA and CDR2 FQGNSA. CDR3 in DNA: TGTGCCAGCAGCCACCGGACTAGCGGGGCGTACACAGATACGCAGTATTTT. Translated: CASSHRTSGAYTDTQYF.

V is TRBV2 and J is TRBJ1-5, with D possibly being TRBD1 (5 bases). V lost 6 bases and J lost 0, with 15 bases in between. CDR3 length equals 16 residues. The germline gives CDR1 SNHLY, CDR2 FYNNEI. DNA of the CDR3: TGTGCCAGCAGAGCCGGGGCCTCCAATAGCAATCAGCCCCAGCATTTT. This gives the protein CASRAGASNSNQPQHF.

About this clone: Within the sample, other DNA sequences also encode this same CDR3. The CDR3 protein is CASSVEANYGYTF. The CDR3 coding sequence is TGTGCCAGCAGCGTAGAGGCTAACTATGGCTACACCTTC. The rearrangement links TRBV9 to TRBJ1-2, with D unresolved. The CDR3 contains 13 residues. The ends were cut back, 0 bases at V and 0 bases at J, with 3 bases in the middle. The germline V gene encodes CDR1 SGDLS and CDR2 YYNGEE.

This sequence joins TRBV28 and TRBJ1-2; the D gene is possibly TRBD1 (5 bases). V was shortened by 2 bases and J by 8 bases, with 18 bases between the two germline ends. Germline V gene data show CDR1 as MDHEN and CDR2 as SYDVKM. The length of the CDR3 is 15 residues. The CDR3 reads CASSLAVPGGGGYTF. CDR3 DNA sequence: TGTGCCAGCAGTTTAGCCGTCCCGGGGGGAGGAGGCTACACCTTC.